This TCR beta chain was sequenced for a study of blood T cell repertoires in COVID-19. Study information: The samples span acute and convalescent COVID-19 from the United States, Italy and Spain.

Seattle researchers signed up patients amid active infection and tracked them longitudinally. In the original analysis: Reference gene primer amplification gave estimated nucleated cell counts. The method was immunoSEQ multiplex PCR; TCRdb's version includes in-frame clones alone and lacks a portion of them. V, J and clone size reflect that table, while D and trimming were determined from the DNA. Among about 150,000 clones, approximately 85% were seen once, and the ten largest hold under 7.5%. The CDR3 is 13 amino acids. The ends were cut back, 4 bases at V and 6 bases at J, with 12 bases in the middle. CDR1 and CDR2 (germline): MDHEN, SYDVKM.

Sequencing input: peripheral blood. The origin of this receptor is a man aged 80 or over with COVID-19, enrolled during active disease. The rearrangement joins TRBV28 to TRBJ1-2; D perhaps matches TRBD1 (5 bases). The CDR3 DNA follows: TGTGCCAGCAGTTGGGGAGGGGCTAATGGCTACACCTTC. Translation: CASSWGGANGYTF.